The 11 T cell receptor beta chains below all came from one sample that was sequenced in a study of CD8+CD57+ T cells in acquired aplastic anemia. CD8+CD57+ cell expansion, shown by flow cytometry, had occurred in the patients selected for sequencing. Researchers used genomic DNA as the template to profile TCR beta VDJ and CDR3. Using its own MiXCR run on the reads, TCRdb lists one record per CDR3 protein. The data contain 450,000 to 550,000 distinct CDR3 sequences, 25% to 40% of them seen just once; the ten biggest clones take up less than 1%. Sequencing was performed on sorted CD4+, CD8+, or CD8+CD57+ T cells (not recorded which) from PBMCs. These TCRs come from a human donor with aplastic anemia.

This clonotype was seen ten or more times. The chain combines TRBV5-5 with TRBJ2-6; D remains unclear. Germline values: CDR1 SGHKS, CDR2 YYEKEE (reference sequence). V lost 1 base, J lost 0 bases, and 5 bases lay in between. The CDR3 loop spans 15 amino acids. The CDR3 reads CASSLRSSGANVLTF. Written as DNA, the CDR3 is TGTGCCAGCAGCTTGAGGAGCTCTGGGGCCAACGTCCTGACTTTC.

Concerning this clonotype: One end of the junction varies from germline; a read error may be responsible. V usage is TRBV28 and J usage is TRBJ1-2; D is undetermined. Germline values: CDR1 MDHEN, CDR2 SYDVKM. The CDR3 covers 12 residues. Here the CDR3 DNA reads TGTGCCAGCCGCTTGTCGGTACTTGACTACGCCTTC. Translated, it gives CASRLSVLDYAF.

For this clonotype: A read error may produce the germline difference seen at one junction end. The chain uses TRBV9 and TRBJ2-5, with a tentative D call TRBD1 (5 bases). The CDR3 runs 13 residues. Germline V gene data show CDR1 as SGDLS and CDR2 as YYNGEE. The CDR3 loop reads CACSRTLQETQYF. The CDR3 region has the DNA TGTGCCTGCAGTAGGACACTACAAGAGACCCAGTACTTC.

This clonotype was found many times. This sequence joins TRBV14 and TRBJ1-3, with D perhaps TRBD1 (5 bases). Germline CDR1 SGHDN, CDR2 FVKESK. The V and J ends lost 0 bases and 2 bases respectively, with 5 bases between them. This CDR3 has 14 amino acids. The CDR3 DNA is TGTGCCAGCAGCCAAGACAGGGCTGGAAACACCATATATTTT. Translating it yields CASSQDRAGNTIYF. The variable domain in full, completed from reference TRBV14 and TRBJ1-3, reads EAGVTQFPSHSVIEKGQTVTLRCDPISGHDNLYWYRRVMGKEIKFLLHFVKESKQDESGMPNNRFLAERTGGTYSTLKVQPAELEDSGVYFCASSQDRAGNTIYFGEGSWLTVV.

The rearrangement joins TRBV7-3 to TRBJ2-3; TRBD1 agrees at 9 bases. The J segment lost 4 bases and the V segment lost 5 bases, leaving 10 bases of the junction unmatched. Germline assignment: CDR1 SGHTA and CDR2 FQGTGA. CDR3 length equals 16 residues. Here the CDR3 reads CASSAQYRGLPDTQYF. In DNA form, the CDR3 reads TGTGCCAGCAGCGCACAATACAGGGGGCTACCAGATACGCAGTATTTT.

To note about this clonotype: A much larger clone is a single base away; this may be a read error. The chain uses TRBV11-1 and TRBJ1-6; D is ambiguous. The CDR3 contains 17 residues. Germline assignment: CDR1 SGHAT and CDR2 FQDESV (reference sequence). The CDR3 DNA sequence: TGTGCCAACAGCTCGGATCGGGCACCCTCCTATAATTCACCCCTCCACTTT. It specifies CANSSDRAPSYNSPLHF.

Comment on this clonotype: The CDR3 does not close with the conserved phenylalanine or tryptophan, likely indicating a read error. The rearrangement joins TRBV20-1 to TRBJ1-5; D gene ambiguous. CDR3 length: 13 residues. The V end was cut by 3 bases, the J end by 2 bases, with 8 bases between. The germline gives CDR1 DFQATT, CDR2 SNEGSKA (reference sequence). CDR3 in amino acids: CSASLSGNQPQHL. Here the CDR3 DNA reads TGCAGTGCTAGTTTAAGCGGCAATCAGCCCCAGCATCTT.

The table lists this clonotype with many counts. Germline and junction disagree at one end, which may indicate a read error. This chain connects TRBV4-3 to TRBJ2-7, with D perhaps TRBD1 (6 bases). CDR3 length: 15 residues. Germline values: CDR1 LGHNA, CDR2 YSLEER. CDR3 nucleotide sequence: TGTGCCAGCAGCCAAGACTCTGGGACACAGTACGAGCAGTACTTC. As protein: CASSQDSGTQYEQYF.

At least ten counts were recorded for this clonotype. V usage is TRBV7-9 and J usage is TRBJ2-2; 7 bases are shared with TRBD1. Germline V lookup: CDR1 SEHNR, CDR2 FQNEAQ (reference sequence). There are 15 residues in the CDR3. Unmatched junction bases numbered 4, after V lost 5 bases and J lost 1 base. As DNA, the CDR3 is TGTGCCAGCAGCCTACGGACAGGGAACACCGGGGAGCTGTTTTTT. It codes for CASSLRTGNTGELFF.

As to this clonotype: Possible read error: a much larger clone is one base away. This chain links TRBV2 with TRBJ1-1; D is possibly TRBD1 (6 bases). CDR3 size: 13 residues. CDR1 SNHLY and CDR2 FYNNEI come from the germline V gene. V shed 11 bases and J shed 4 bases, with 17 bases lying between them. As DNA, the CDR3 is TGTGCCGGGGGTGGGGGGCGGACCACTGAAGCTTTCTTT. It translates to CAGGGGRTTEAFF.

This clonotype was recorded many times. The rearrangement joins TRBV7-9 to TRBJ2-5; D is uncertain. The CDR3 contains 14 residues. Germline V gene lookup returns CDR1 SEHNR and CDR2 FQNEAQ (reference sequence). V gave up 3 bases and J gave up 0 bases, with 8 bases separating them. CDR3 sequence: CASSFGEYQETQYF. Written as DNA, the CDR3 is TGTGCCAGCAGCTTCGGCGAGTACCAAGAGACCCAGTACTTC.